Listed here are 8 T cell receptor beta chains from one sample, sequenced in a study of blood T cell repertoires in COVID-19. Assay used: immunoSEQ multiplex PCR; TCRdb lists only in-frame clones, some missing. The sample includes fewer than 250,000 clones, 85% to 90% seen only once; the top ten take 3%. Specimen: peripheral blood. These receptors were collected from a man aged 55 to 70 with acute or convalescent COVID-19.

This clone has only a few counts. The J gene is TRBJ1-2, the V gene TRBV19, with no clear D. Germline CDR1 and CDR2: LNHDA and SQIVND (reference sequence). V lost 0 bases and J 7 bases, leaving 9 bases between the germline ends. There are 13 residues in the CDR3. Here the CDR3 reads CASSIDLGGGYTF. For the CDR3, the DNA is TGTGCCAGTAGTATAGATTTGGGAGGTGGCTACACCTTC.

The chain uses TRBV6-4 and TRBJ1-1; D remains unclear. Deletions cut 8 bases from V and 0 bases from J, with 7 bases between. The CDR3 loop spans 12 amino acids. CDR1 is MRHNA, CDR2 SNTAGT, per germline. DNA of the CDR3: TGTGCCAGCCTACCGGTGAACACTGAAGCTTTCTTT. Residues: CASLPVNTEAFF.

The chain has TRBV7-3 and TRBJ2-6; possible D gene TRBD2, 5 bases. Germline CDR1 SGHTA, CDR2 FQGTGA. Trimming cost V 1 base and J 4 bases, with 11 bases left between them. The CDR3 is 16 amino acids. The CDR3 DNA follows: TGTGCCAGCAGCTTAATTGGAGGCGCCGGGGCCAACGTCCTGACTTTC. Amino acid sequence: CASSLIGGAGANVLTF.

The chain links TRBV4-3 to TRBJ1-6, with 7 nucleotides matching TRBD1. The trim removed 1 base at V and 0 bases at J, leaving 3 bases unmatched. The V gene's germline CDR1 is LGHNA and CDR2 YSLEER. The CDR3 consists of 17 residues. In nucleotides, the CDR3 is TGCGCCAGCAGCCAAGTAAGGGACAGCTCCTATAATTCACCCCTCCACTTT. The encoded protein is CASSQVRDSSYNSPLHF.

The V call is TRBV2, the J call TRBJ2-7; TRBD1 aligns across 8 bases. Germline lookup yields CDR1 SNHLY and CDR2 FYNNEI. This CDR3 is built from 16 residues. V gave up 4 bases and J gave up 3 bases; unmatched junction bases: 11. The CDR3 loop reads CASSGTTGANIYEQYF. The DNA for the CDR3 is TGTGCCAGCAGTGGTACGACAGGGGCGAACATCTACGAGCAGTACTTC.

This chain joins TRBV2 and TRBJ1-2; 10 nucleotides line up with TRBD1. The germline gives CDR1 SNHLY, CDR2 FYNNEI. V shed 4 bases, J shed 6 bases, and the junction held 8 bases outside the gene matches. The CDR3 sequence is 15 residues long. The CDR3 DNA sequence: TGTGCCAGCAGTGTGGGCCCGACAGGGGGCCATGGCTACACCTTC. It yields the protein CASSVGPTGGHGYTF.

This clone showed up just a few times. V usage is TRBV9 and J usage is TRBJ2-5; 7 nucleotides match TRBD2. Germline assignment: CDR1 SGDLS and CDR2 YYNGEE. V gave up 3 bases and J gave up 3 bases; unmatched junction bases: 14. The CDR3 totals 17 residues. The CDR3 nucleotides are TGTGCCAGCAGCGGGCCTACAAGCGGGGTCGGTAAAGAGACCCAGTACTTC. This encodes CASSGPTSGVGKETQYF.

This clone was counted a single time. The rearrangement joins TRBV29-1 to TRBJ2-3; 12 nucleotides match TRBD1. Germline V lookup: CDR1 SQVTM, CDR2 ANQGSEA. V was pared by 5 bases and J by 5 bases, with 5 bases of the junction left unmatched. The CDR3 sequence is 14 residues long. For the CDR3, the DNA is TGCAGCGTTTTGGGACAGGGGGCTATAGATACGCAGTATTTT. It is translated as CSVLGQGAIDTQYF.